The present entry profiles one T cell receptor beta chain with its context. Its antigen is not identified. The data stem from a study of Ad26.COV2.S vaccination and SARS-CoV-2 variants. Findings and limits, study-wide: For non-spike TCRs, breadth in vaccine recipients resembled that in placebo recipients. From the TCR breadth and depth analyses, total T cell responses may have been underestimated. Reportedly, spike-specific CD8+ and CD4+ T cell responses achieved substantial breadth once vaccination had taken place. The placebo group had lower spike-specific TCR breadth than the vaccine recipients did.

From germline, CDR1 is SGHTA and CDR2 FQGNSA. The CDR3 contains 16 residues. V dropped 2 bases and J dropped 3 bases, with 14 bases sitting between them. Profiled with immunoSEQ multiplex PCR; TCRdb holds only in-frame clones, not every one. Of roughly 140,000 clones listed, 80% to 90% are singletons. The sample was peripheral blood, taken after recovery from COVID-19. The receptor's source is a human donor who had recovered from COVID-19. This rearrangement joins TRBV7-2 to TRBJ2-4; maybe TRBD2 (6 bases). For the CDR3, the DNA is TGTGCCAGCAGCTTATCCGCAACTAGCATCAAAAACATTCAGTACTTC. Translation: CASSLSATSIKNIQYF.